The 13 T cell receptor beta chains reported below all come from one sample, sequenced in a study of OX40 agonist ivuxolimab in advanced cancers. Measured with immunoSEQ multiplex PCR; TCRdb has only the in-frame clones, and not every one. Counted here are fewer than 25,000 clones, 84% occurring once; the ten biggest clones make up 50%. The sequences come from CD4+ or CD8+ T cells sorted from blood, collected in a trial of the OX40 agonist ivuxolimab. Receptors originate from an adult with an advanced solid tumor such as melanoma, head and neck, liver or kidney cancer.

The chain employs TRBV7-8 and TRBJ1-2, with D possibly matching TRBD1 (5 bases). Germline V CDR1 and CDR2: SGHVS, FQNEAQ. CDR3 length: 13 amino acids. V was shortened by 5 bases and J by 8 bases, with 15 bases between the two germline ends. CDR3 loop: CASSPLGAEGYTF. CDR3 DNA: TGTGCCAGCAGCCCGCTAGGGGCAGAGGGCTACACCTTC.

The table lists this clone with a few counts. V and J are TRBV30 and TRBJ2-2; D is ambiguous. V lost 1 base to trimming and J lost 0 bases, with 12 bases between them. This CDR3 comprises 16 residues. Germline V gives CDR1 GTSNPN, CDR2 SVGIG (reference sequence). The CDR3 sequence: CAWSEFAVANTGELFF. DNA of the CDR3: TGTGCCTGGAGTGAGTTTGCGGTGGCGAACACCGGGGAGCTGTTTTTT.

The chain combines TRBV30 with TRBJ1-5; the D is unclear. The V end lost 2 bases, the J end lost 4 bases, and 9 bases lay between the germline ends. The germline V gene has CDR1 GTSNPN and CDR2 SVGIG (reference sequence). The CDR3 spans 13 residues. The CDR3: CAWSLSANQPQHF. Here the CDR3 DNA reads TGTGCCTGGAGTTTGTCTGCAAATCAGCCCCAGCATTTT.

The rearrangement joins TRBV5-6 to TRBJ2-3; D is uncertain. The CDR3 runs to 11 residues. The germline V and J ends were trimmed by 4 bases and 6 bases, with 6 bases remaining between them. CDR1 is SGHDT, CDR2 YYEEEE, per germline. The CDR3 DNA follows: TGTGCCAGCAGCAACGGGGATACGCAGTATTTT. Amino acid sequence: CASSNGDTQYF.

This clone was observed a handful of times. The rearrangement uses TRBV28 and TRBJ2-5; D might be TRBD2 (7 bases). This CDR3 spans 15 amino acids. Deletions cut 4 bases from V and 1 base from J, with 13 bases between. Germline V gives CDR1 MDHEN, CDR2 SYDVKM. CDR3 coding DNA: TGTGCCAGCAGTTCAGGGGAGGGTTTCCAAGAGACCCAGTACTTC. It specifies CASSSGEGFQETQYF.

The rearrangement uses TRBV2 and TRBJ1-1, with 8 bases aligning to TRBD1. The CDR3 consists of 14 residues. The ends lost 6 bases at V and 5 bases at J; junction bases unmatched: 8. Looked up from germline, CDR1 is SNHLY and CDR2 is FYNNEI. CDR3 loop: CASRETGVGTEAFF. CDR3 coding DNA: TGTGCCAGCAGAGAGACAGGGGTAGGGACTGAAGCTTTCTTT.

V usage is TRBV9 and J usage is TRBJ1-2, with 7 bases lining up with TRBD1. The CDR3 is 15 residues long. Germline trimming cut 4 bases from V and 3 bases from J; bases unmatched to any gene: 9. CDR1 is SGDLS, CDR2 YYNGEE, per germline. The CDR3 loop reads CASSLPPQGDYGYTF. The CDR3 DNA reads TGTGCCAGCAGCCTCCCCCCTCAGGGGGACTATGGCTACACCTTC.

CDR3 loop: CASSTNRAVKRSTEAFF. The CDR3 DNA sequence: TGTGCCAGCAGCACAAACCGGGCCGTTAAAAGGAGCACTGAAGCTTTCTTT. This rearrangement joins TRBV7-9 to TRBJ1-1; D remains unclear. Trimming left V 5 bases short and J 4 bases short, with 23 bases between. CDR3 size: 17 residues. Per germline, CDR1 SEHNR and CDR2 FQNEAQ (reference sequence).

V and J are TRBV27 and TRBJ2-3; the match to TRBD1 covers 8 bases. CDR3 length: 12 residues. J lost 2 bases, V lost 11 bases, and 3 bases had no gene match. The germline V gene encodes CDR1 MNHEY and CDR2 SMNVEV (reference sequence). The CDR3 loop reads CASGGNTDTQYF. As DNA, the CDR3 is TGTGCCTCAGGGGGCAACACAGATACGCAGTATTTT.

This clone has a single count. The chain is built from TRBV7-3 and TRBJ1-2; D gene unclear. V was shortened by 4 bases and J by 4 bases, with 4 bases between the two germline ends. Germline-derived CDR1 and CDR2 are SGHTA and FQGTGA. The CDR3 spans 11 residues. CDR3 DNA sequence: TGTGCCAGCAGCTCCGGCTATGGCTACACCTTC. Protein: CASSSGYGYTF.

The CDR3 sequence is CASSDRGPNYGYTF. DNA of the CDR3: TGCGCCAGCAGTGACAGGGGGCCTAACTATGGCTACACCTTC. The chain carries TRBV10-2 and TRBJ1-2, with 8 bases matching TRBD1. Germline loops: CDR1 WSHSY, CDR2 SAAADI. V shed 3 bases, J shed 0 bases, and the junction held 0 bases outside the gene matches. The CDR3 has 14 amino acids.

The V gene is TRBV28, the J gene TRBJ1-2; D is uncertain. V was clipped by 1 base and J by 8 bases, with 11 bases between them. This CDR3 contains 13 residues. Germline V gene lookup returns CDR1 MDHEN and CDR2 SYDVKM. CDR3 amino acids: CASSLYGSMGYTF. CDR3 bases: TGTGCCAGCAGTTTATACGGCAGTATGGGCTACACCTTC.

This clone is a singleton in its sample. The chain uses TRBV6-1 and TRBJ1-1, with 9 positions matching TRBD1. J was trimmed by 4 bases and V by 10 bases; bases with no gene match: 13. Germline values: CDR1 MNHNS, CDR2 SASEGT. CDR3 length equals 15 residues. The CDR3 protein is CATSRGTGFATEAFF. The CDR3 nucleotides read TGTGCCACCAGCCGCGGGACAGGGTTTGCCACTGAAGCTTTCTTT.